These 20 T cell receptor beta chains share one sample of origin, sequenced in a study of OX40 agonist ivuxolimab in advanced cancers. The method was immunoSEQ multiplex PCR; TCRdb's version includes in-frame clones alone and lacks a portion of them. The sample includes over 55,000 clones, 70% to 90% of them seen just once. The starting material was CD4+ or CD8+ T cells sorted from blood, obtained in a trial of the OX40 agonist ivuxolimab. These receptors originate from an adult with an advanced solid tumor such as melanoma, head and neck, liver or kidney cancer.

The rearrangement links TRBV4-1 to TRBJ2-7; tentative D call: TRBD2 (5 bases). Germline CDR1 is MGHRA and CDR2 is YSYEKL. The CDR3 covers 12 residues. V lost 7 bases to trimming and J lost 6 bases, with 13 bases between them. The DNA of the CDR3 is TGCGCCAGCATAGGCTCCGGAGGCGAGCAGTACGTC. Translating gives CASIGSGGEQYV.

This clone was seen just once. The chain links TRBV5-1 to TRBJ2-1; perhaps TRBD2 as D (5 bases). In germline, CDR1 is SGHRS, CDR2 YFSETQ. V gave up 4 bases and J gave up 1 base, with 18 bases separating them. The CDR3 loop spans 17 amino acids. CDR3 coding DNA: TGCGCCAGCAGCCCGAGACTACAACCGACTTCCTACAATGAGCAGTTCTTC. This sequence encodes CASSPRLQPTSYNEQFF.

This chain uses TRBV19 with TRBJ2-2; D not resolved. The germline V and J ends were trimmed by 5 bases and 7 bases, with 8 bases remaining between them. In germline, CDR1 is LNHDA, CDR2 SQIVND (reference sequence). The CDR3 loop spans 12 amino acids. The CDR3 bases are TGTGCCAGTAGTCCCATCGGCGGGGAGCTGTTTTTT. Encoded protein: CASSPIGGELFF.

This chain uses TRBV5-4 with TRBJ2-7; 8 positions match TRBD1. Unmatched junction bases numbered 7, after V lost 0 bases and J lost 5 bases. The CDR3 runs 15 residues. In germline, CDR1 is SGHNT, CDR2 YYREEE (reference sequence). The CDR3 sequence: CASSLESDRGNEQYF. DNA of the CDR3: TGTGCCAGCAGCTTGGAGTCAGACAGGGGCAACGAGCAGTACTTC.

This clone was picked up a small number of times. The CDR3 reads CASSLAGEQFF. DNA of the CDR3: TGTGCCAGCAGCTTAGCGGGTGAGCAGTTCTTC. This chain uses TRBV7-9 with TRBJ2-1; D is undetermined. CDR1 is SEHNR and CDR2 is FQNEAQ in the germline V gene (reference sequence). The CDR3 runs to 11 residues. Trimming left V 0 bases short and J 9 bases short, with 3 bases between. Filled out from reference TRBV7-9 and TRBJ2-1, the complete variable domain reads DTGVSQNPRHKITKRGQNVTFRCDPISEHNRLYWYRQTLGQGPEFLTYFQNEAQLEKSRLLSDRFSAERPKGSFSTLEIQRTEQGDSAMYLCASSLAGEQFFGPGTRLTVL.

This clone has a handful of counts. This chain connects TRBV15 to TRBJ2-3; 13 positions match TRBD2. The trim removed 1 base at V and 3 bases at J, leaving 1 base unmatched. The CDR3 length is 16 residues. Germline lookup yields CDR1 LNHNV and CDR2 YYDKDF (reference sequence). CDR3 residues: CATSRVGLAGTDTQYF. The CDR3 coding sequence is TGTGCCACCAGCAGAGTGGGACTAGCGGGGACAGATACGCAGTATTTT.

Details on this clone: Other nucleotide sequences from this sample produce the same CDR3. This rearrangement joins TRBV18 to TRBJ1-1; the D gene is possibly TRBD1 (5 bases). Trimming removed 3 bases at V and 5 bases at J, with 10 bases between. Germline CDR1 is KGHSH and CDR2 is LQKENI. CDR3 length equals 13 residues. CDR3 bases: TGTGCCAGCTCACCCCAGGGAGGGACTGAAGCTTTCTTT. It encodes CASSPQGGTEAFF. Supplemented by reference TRBV18 and TRBJ1-1, the full variable domain reads NAGVMQNPRHLVRRRGQEARLRCSPMKGHSHVYWYRQLPEEGLKFMVYLQKENIIDESGMPKERFSAEFPKEGPSILRIQQVVRGDSAAYFCASSPQGGTEAFFGQGTRLTVV.

CDR3 sequence: CASSLGLVTDTQYF. DNA for the CDR3: TGTGCCAGCAGCTTAGGCCTAGTAACCGATACGCAGTATTTT. The V gene is TRBV7-2, the J gene TRBJ2-3, with D hard to call. CDR3 length: 14 amino acids. V gave up 1 base and J gave up 6 bases, with 11 bases separating them. Looked up from germline, CDR1 is SGHTA and CDR2 is FQGNSA.

The chain links TRBV7-9 to TRBJ1-2, with a weak D call TRBD1 (5 bases). The CDR3 is 13 amino acids. V lost 2 bases to trimming and J lost 8 bases, with 12 bases between them. From germline, CDR1 is SEHNR and CDR2 FQNEAQ (reference sequence). CDR3 protein: CASSLPGPGGYTF. Written as DNA, the CDR3 is TGTGCCAGCAGCTTACCGGGACCTGGAGGCTACACCTTC.

The chain combines TRBV4-2 with TRBJ2-2; possibly TRBD1 for D (6 bases). Germline CDR1 is LGHNA and CDR2 is YNFKEQ. Trimming removed 6 bases from V and 2 bases from J, with 16 bases in between. The CDR3 loop spans 16 amino acids. The CDR3 DNA reads as TGTGCCAGCAGGCCCCTTACAGGGAGTAACACCGGGGAGCTGTTTTTT. Translated, it gives CASRPLTGSNTGELFF.

In nucleotides, the CDR3 is TGTGCCAGCAGCTCGGACAGGGCGGAGACCCAGTACTTC. It encodes CASSSDRAETQYF. This sequence joins TRBV7-2 and TRBJ2-5; 8 nucleotides line up with TRBD1. Germline CDR1 SGHTA, CDR2 FQGNSA. V lost 4 bases and J lost 5; bases outside the gene matches: 3. The CDR3 covers 13 residues. Full variable domain (remainder filled in from reference TRBV7-2 and TRBJ2-5): GAGVSQSPSNKVTEKGKDVELRCDPISGHTALYWYRQSLGQGLEFLIYFQGNSAPDKSGLPSDRFSAERTGGSVSTLTIQRTQQEDSAVYLCASSSDRAETQYFGPGTRLLVL.

J is TRBJ2-1 and V is TRBV6-4; D remains ambiguous. The CDR3 loop spans 15 amino acids. V lost 5 bases and J 2 bases, leaving 13 bases between the germline ends. Germline V gene lookup returns CDR1 MRHNA and CDR2 SNTAGT. CDR3 coding DNA: TGTGCCAGCAGTCTGGACCCACTACCCTACAATGAGCAGTTCTTC. Protein sequence: CASSLDPLPYNEQFF.

The chain carries TRBV4-2 and TRBJ1-2; 7 bases align to TRBD1. From germline, CDR1 is LGHNA and CDR2 YNFKEQ. CDR3 length equals 17 residues. The ends lost 1 base at V and 0 bases at J; junction bases unmatched: 8. CDR3 DNA sequence: TGTGCCAGCAGCCAAGTCAAGCCAGGGGGTCCTAACTATGGCTACACCTTC. Protein sequence: CASSQVKPGGPNYGYTF.

This rearrangement joins TRBV5-1 to TRBJ1-2; D perhaps matches TRBD1 (6 bases). Trimming cost V 4 bases and J 4 bases, with 14 bases left between them. The CDR3 runs 14 residues. Per germline, CDR1 SGHRS and CDR2 YFSETQ. CDR3 nucleotide sequence: TGCGCCAGCAGCGAAGTACAGGGTTCCTATGGCTACACCTTC. Translation: CASSEVQGSYGYTF.

This clone was observed a handful of times. The rearrangement links TRBV10-3 to TRBJ1-5; possibly TRBD1 for D (5 bases). The length of the CDR3 is 14 residues. Germline V gene sequence: CDR1 ENHRY, CDR2 SYGVKD. Trimming pared 8 bases from V and 4 bases from J, leaving 15 bases between. Here the CDR3 DNA reads TGTGCCATCGTTGGGGGAGACCCGAATCAGCCCCAGCATTTT. Translated: CAIVGGDPNQPQHF.

The chain uses TRBV6-1 and TRBJ1-1; maybe TRBD1 (5 bases). The CDR3 sequence is 15 residues long. Germline values: CDR1 MNHNS, CDR2 SASEGT. V lost 4 bases and J 2 bases, leaving 14 bases between the germline ends. The CDR3 loop reads CASSAAGPQNTEAFF. In nucleotides, the CDR3 is TGTGCCAGCAGTGCGGCAGGGCCCCAAAACACTGAAGCTTTCTTT.

The rearrangement links TRBV9 to TRBJ1-3; 7 bases agree with TRBD1. The CDR3 extends over 18 amino acids. Germline CDR1 and CDR2: SGDLS and YYNGEE. J lost 2 bases, V lost 2 bases, and 13 bases had no gene match. CDR3 bases: TGTGCCAGCAGCGTCGGCATGGGACAGATAACGACTGGAAACACCATATATTTT. Translated, it gives CASSVGMGQITTGNTIYF.

The chain is built from TRBV4-2 and TRBJ1-1; unclear D gene. The CDR3 has 13 amino acids. Germline assignment: CDR1 LGHNA and CDR2 YNFKEQ. Trimming stripped 1 base from V and 6 bases from J, with 9 bases between. This chain's CDR3 is CASSQAGESEAFF. In DNA, the CDR3 is TGTGCCAGCAGCCAAGCCGGGGAGTCTGAAGCTTTCTTT.

This clone was counted ten times or more. The J gene is TRBJ1-2, the V gene TRBV2; possibly TRBD1 for D (5 bases). V lost 3 bases, J lost 8 bases, and 13 bases lay in between. The CDR3 contains 13 residues. Germline V lookup: CDR1 SNHLY, CDR2 FYNNEI. The CDR3 sequence: CASSDIGVDGYTF. DNA for the CDR3: TGTGCCAGCAGTGATATAGGGGTGGACGGCTACACCTTC.

J is TRBJ2-1 and V is TRBV7-2; TRBD2 matches at 9 bases. The CDR3 has 18 amino acids. The germline V gene encodes CDR1 SGHTA and CDR2 FQGNSA. V was pared by 2 bases and J by 1 base, with 9 bases of the junction left unmatched. This CDR3 is CASSLRPGLAISYNEQFF. CDR3 DNA: TGTGCCAGCAGCTTAAGGCCCGGACTAGCGATTTCCTACAATGAGCAGTTCTTC. The whole variable domain, filled in from reference TRBV7-2 and TRBJ2-1, reads GAGVSQSPSNKVTEKGKDVELRCDPISGHTALYWYRQSLGQGLEFLIYFQGNSAPDKSGLPSDRFSAERTGGSVSTLTIQRTQQEDSAVYLCASSLRPGLAISYNEQFFGPGTRLTVL.